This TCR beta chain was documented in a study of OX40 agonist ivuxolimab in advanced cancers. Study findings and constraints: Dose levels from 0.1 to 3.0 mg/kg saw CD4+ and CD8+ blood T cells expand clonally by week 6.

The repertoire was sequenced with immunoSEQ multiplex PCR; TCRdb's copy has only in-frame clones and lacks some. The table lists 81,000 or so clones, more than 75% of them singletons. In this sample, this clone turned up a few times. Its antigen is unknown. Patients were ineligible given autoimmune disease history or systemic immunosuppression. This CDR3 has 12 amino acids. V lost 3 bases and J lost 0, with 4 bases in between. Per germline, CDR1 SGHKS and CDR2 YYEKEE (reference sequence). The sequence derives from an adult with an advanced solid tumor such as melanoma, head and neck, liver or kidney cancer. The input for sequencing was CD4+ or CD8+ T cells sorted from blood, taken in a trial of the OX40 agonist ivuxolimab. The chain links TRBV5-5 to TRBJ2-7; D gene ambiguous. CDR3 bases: TGTGCCAGCAGCTCTACCTCCTACGAGCAGTACTTC. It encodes CASSSTSYEQYF.